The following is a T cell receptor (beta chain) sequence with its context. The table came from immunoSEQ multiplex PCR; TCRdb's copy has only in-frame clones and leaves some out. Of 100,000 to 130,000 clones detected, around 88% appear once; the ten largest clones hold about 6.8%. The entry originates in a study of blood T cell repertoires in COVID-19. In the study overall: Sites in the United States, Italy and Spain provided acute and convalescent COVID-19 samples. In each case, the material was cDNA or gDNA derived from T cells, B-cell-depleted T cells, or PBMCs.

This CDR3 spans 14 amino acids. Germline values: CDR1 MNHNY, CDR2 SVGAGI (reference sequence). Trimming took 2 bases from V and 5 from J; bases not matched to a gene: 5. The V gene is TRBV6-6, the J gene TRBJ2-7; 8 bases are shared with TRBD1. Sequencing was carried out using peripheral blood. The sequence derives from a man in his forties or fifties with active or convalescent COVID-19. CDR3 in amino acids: CASSYVQGGHEQYF. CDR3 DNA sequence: TGTGCCAGCAGTTACGTACAGGGGGGCCACGAGCAGTACTTC.